This paragraph covers one TCR beta chain sequence. This sample was included in a study of PD-1 blockade in classical Hodgkin lymphoma. TCRdb's table, derived via immunoSEQ multiplex PCR, lists solely in-frame clones and lacks some. The sample contains thousands of clones, roughly two thirds of which appear only once. The V gene lost 0 bases and the J gene lost 8 bases, with 15 bases spanning the gap. The CDR3 is 15 residues long. Germline V gives CDR1 SGDLS, CDR2 YYNGEE. Described time point: cycle 4 day 1 (C4D1), after 6 weeks of nivolumab. Relapses following autologous stem cell transplantation were seen in all patients, with brentuximab vedotin exposure varying.

This chain links TRBV9 with TRBJ1-3, with D possibly matching TRBD1 (5 bases). The starting material was peripheral blood mononuclear cells (PBMCs), obtained before the fourth cycle of nivolumab. This clonotype originated in a human donor with classical Hodgkin lymphoma. DNA of the CDR3: TGTGCCAGCAGCGTAGGTGGTAGGGGAGGAGACACCATATATTTT. Amino acids: CASSVGGRGGDTIYF.